The clone carrying this TCR beta chain appeared many times. Its antigen is not identified. Trimming took 2 bases from V and 1 from J, leaving 12 bases between them. This CDR3 region has 16 residues. Germline V lookup: CDR1 SGHTA, CDR2 FQGNSA. This entry comes from a study of T-cell reconstitution after alpha-beta-depleted transplantation in children. Construction of the TCRbeta library involved unique molecular identifiers. TCRdb re-called the PCR reads through MiXCR, storing one row per CDR3 protein. The sample shows 6,000 or so distinct CDR3 sequences, about 16% of them seen only once. Study-level results: Two months or so post-transplant, alpha-beta T cells reportedly derived from several hundred expanded graft clones. By one year post-transplant, T-cell counts and diversity largely arose from T cells that were newly produced.

Sequencing used PBMCs, mostly from graft donor cells, obtained 180 days after TCRalphabeta/CD19-depleted stem cell transplant. The clonotype comes from a patient aged 2-10 years who had a stem cell transplant for inherited bone marrow failure, so the T cells may come from the graft donor. The rearrangement links TRBV7-2 to TRBJ1-3; D perhaps matches TRBD1 (5 bases). CDR3 bases: TGTGCCAGCAGCTTATCATGGGCAGGGTCTGGAAACACCATATATTTT. This encodes CASSLSWAGSGNTIYF.